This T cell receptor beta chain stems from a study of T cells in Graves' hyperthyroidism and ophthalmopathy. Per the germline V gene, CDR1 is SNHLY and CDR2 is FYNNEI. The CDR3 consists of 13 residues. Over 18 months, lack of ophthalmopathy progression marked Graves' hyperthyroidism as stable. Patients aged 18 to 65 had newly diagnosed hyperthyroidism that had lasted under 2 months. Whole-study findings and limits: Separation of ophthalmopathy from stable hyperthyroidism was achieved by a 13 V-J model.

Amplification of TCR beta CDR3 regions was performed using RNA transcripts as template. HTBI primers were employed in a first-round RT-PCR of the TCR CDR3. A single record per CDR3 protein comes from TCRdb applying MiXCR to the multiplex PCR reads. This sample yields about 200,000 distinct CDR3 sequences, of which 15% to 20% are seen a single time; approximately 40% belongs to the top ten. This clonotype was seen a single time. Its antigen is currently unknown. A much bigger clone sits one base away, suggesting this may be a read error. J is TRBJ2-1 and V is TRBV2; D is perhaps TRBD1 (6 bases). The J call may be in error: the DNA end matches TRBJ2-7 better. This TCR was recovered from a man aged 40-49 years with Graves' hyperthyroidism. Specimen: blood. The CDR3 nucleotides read TGTGCCAGCATCCAACAGGGTTCCAATGAGCAGTACTTC. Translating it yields CASIQQGSNEQYF.